Listed here are 17 T cell receptor beta chains from one sample, sequenced in a study of technical replicates of blood from a handful of donors. Using immunoSEQ multiplex PCR, the repertoire was profiled, and TCRdb retains in-frame clones only, with some absent. Of about 89,000 clones listed, approximately 94% are singletons. Input material: T cells isolated from PBMCs. The receptors were gathered from a human donor in good health.

The gene calls are TRBV5-4 and TRBJ2-7; 7 positions agree with TRBD2. This CDR3 has 15 residues. Germline CDR1 reads SGHNT; CDR2 reads YYREEE (reference sequence). V was pared by 0 bases and J by 4 bases, with 7 bases of the junction left unmatched. In nucleotides, the CDR3 is TGTGCCAGCAGCTTGGGACGGGGGGACCTTTACGAGCAGTACTTC. Amino acid sequence: CASSLGRGDLYEQYF.

The CDR3 DNA reads as TGCGCCAGCAGCCAAGATGATGTTGTGGATTTGACAGGGGGCAAGGAGGACACTGAAGCTTTCTTT. It specifies CASSQDDVVDLTGGKEDTEAFF. V is TRBV4-1 and J is TRBJ1-1, with 10 bases fitting TRBD1. This CDR3 comprises 22 residues. Per the germline V gene, CDR1 is MGHRA and CDR2 is YSYEKL. Trimming took 0 bases from V and 3 from J; bases not matched to a gene: 22.

CDR3 loop: CASSWGQGAGNSPLHF. CDR3 nucleotide sequence: TGTGCCAGCAGTTGGGGACAGGGGGCTGGGAATTCACCCCTCCACTTT. This chain uses TRBV6-5 with TRBJ1-6, with 12 nucleotides matching TRBD1. CDR3 length: 16 residues. Losses at the gene ends were 4 bases for V and 7 bases for J; bases not matched to a gene: 5. Germline V lookup: CDR1 MNHEY, CDR2 SVGAGI.

CDR3 loop: CASSVPRGTFPEAFF. The CDR3 nucleotides are TGTGCCAGCAGTGTCCCCAGGGGAACTTTCCCTGAAGCTTTCTTT. This chain joins TRBV2 and TRBJ1-1; D possibly corresponds to TRBD1 (6 bases). The germline V gene has CDR1 SNHLY and CDR2 FYNNEI. Trimming removed 4 bases from V and 6 bases from J, with 18 bases in between. The CDR3 is 15 amino acids.

V is TRBV25-1 and J is TRBJ1-1, with D perhaps TRBD1 (5 bases). The V gene's germline CDR1 is MGHDK and CDR2 SYGVNS. Trimming cost V 6 bases and J 7 bases, with 12 bases left between them. The CDR3 loop spans 12 amino acids. The CDR3 here is CASRLATGEAFF. As DNA, the CDR3 is TGTGCCAGCAGGTTGGCCACAGGTGAAGCTTTCTTT.

This chain uses TRBV6-5 with TRBJ2-5; TRBD2 matches 10 bases. Germline assignment: CDR1 MNHEY and CDR2 SVGAGI. Trimming took 5 bases from V and 3 from J; bases not matched to a gene: 3. CDR3 length: 14 residues. This chain's CDR3 is CASSLGLAEETQYF. CDR3 bases: TGTGCCAGCAGTCTTGGACTAGCGGAAGAGACCCAGTACTTC.

This clone was observed once. This chain connects TRBV5-4 to TRBJ2-5, with D uncertain. V was cut by 0 bases and J by 5 bases, with 8 bases left in between. Germline V gene lookup returns CDR1 SGHNT and CDR2 YYREEE (reference sequence). This CDR3 comprises 13 residues. CDR3 coding DNA: TGTGCCAGCAGCTTGGCATTTTTGGAGACCCAGTACTTC. Protein product: CASSLAFLETQYF.

The chain employs TRBV4-1 and TRBJ1-6, with D hard to call. This CDR3 spans 17 amino acids. Germline V CDR1 and CDR2: MGHRA, YSYEKL. The ends were cut back, 1 base at V and 6 bases at J, with 16 bases in the middle. The CDR3 here is CASSQGEGSQINSPLHF. The DNA for the CDR3 is TGCGCCAGCAGCCAAGGGGAGGGCTCCCAAATTAATTCACCCCTCCACTTT.

This chain uses TRBV9 with TRBJ2-7, with 7 bases fitting TRBD2. This CDR3 region has 15 residues. Germline CDR1 and CDR2: SGDLS and YYNGEE. J lost 0 bases, V lost 3 bases, and 6 bases had no gene match. This CDR3 reads CASSGQSGDSYEQYF. CDR3 DNA sequence: TGTGCCAGCAGCGGCCAGAGCGGGGACTCCTACGAGCAGTACTTC.

The chain uses TRBV29-1 and TRBJ2-1; 7 bases fit TRBD2. The CDR3 is 15 residues long. From germline, CDR1 is SQVTM and CDR2 ANQGSEA. The trim removed 7 bases at V and 3 bases at J, leaving 12 bases unmatched. The CDR3 DNA follows: TGCAGCGCCATGACCGTACTAGCGATCTACAATGAGCAGTTCTTC. Amino acids: CSAMTVLAIYNEQFF.

The J gene is TRBJ1-1, the V gene TRBV6-5; a weak D match, TRBD1 (5 bases). This CDR3 has 14 amino acids. Trimming left V 2 bases short and J 1 base short, with 8 bases between. Per the germline V gene, CDR1 is MNHEY and CDR2 is SVGAGI. For the CDR3, the DNA is TGTGCCAGCAGTTACATGGACACGAACACTGAAGCTTTCTTT. Translation gives CASSYMDTNTEAFF.

The chain recombines TRBV5-1 with TRBJ2-2; the D gene is possibly TRBD1 (5 bases). CDR1 and CDR2 from the germline V gene are SGHRS and YFSETQ. This CDR3 is built from 14 residues. V was cut by 6 bases and J by 0 bases, with 9 bases left in between. CDR3 nucleotides: TGCGCCAGCAAGGGGTCCTCGAACACCGGGGAGCTGTTTTTT. Protein product: CASKGSSNTGELFF. The entire variable domain, with the rest obtained from reference TRBV5-1 and TRBJ2-2, is as follows: KAGVTQTPRYLIKTRGQQVTLSCSPISGHRSVSWYQQTPGQGLQFLFEYFSETQRNKGNFPGRFSGRQFSNSRSEMNVSTLELGDSALYLCASKGSSNTGELFFGEGSRLTVL.

On this clone: The sample carries other DNA sequences with the same CDR3. The chain combines TRBV5-4 with TRBJ1-1, with TRBD1 matching 7 bases. V gave up 5 bases and J gave up 1 base; unmatched junction bases: 8. The CDR3 is made up of 15 amino acids. Germline CDR1 is SGHNT and CDR2 is YYREEE (reference sequence). CDR3 DNA: TGTGCCAGCAGTCCGGGACAGTTGAGGAACACTGAAGCTTTCTTT. This sequence encodes CASSPGQLRNTEAFF. The full variable domain, rest sourced from reference TRBV5-4 and TRBJ1-1, is ETGVTQSPTHLIKTRGQQVTLRCSSQSGHNTVSWYQQALGQGPQFIFQYYREEENGRGNFPPRFSGLQFPNYSSELNVNALELDDSALYLCASSPGQLRNTEAFFGQGTRLTVV.

This chain joins TRBV10-1 and TRBJ2-2; D is unresolved. Germline V gene data show CDR1 as WNHNN and CDR2 as SYGVQD (reference sequence). The CDR3 runs 14 residues. The germline V and J ends were trimmed by 3 bases and 1 base, with 6 bases remaining between them. The chain's CDR3 is CASSEIRNTGELFF. CDR3 sequence (DNA): TGCGCCAGCAGTGAAATCAGGAACACCGGGGAGCTGTTTTTT.

This chain joins TRBV5-6 and TRBJ2-3; maybe TRBD2 (6 bases). This CDR3 is built from 15 residues. Germline CDR1 and CDR2: SGHDT and YYEEEE. Deletions cut 1 base from V and 4 bases from J, with 13 bases between. The CDR3 coding sequence is TGTGCCAGCAGCTTGTACCGGGGGACCGCAGATACGCAGTATTTT. It yields the protein CASSLYRGTADTQYF.

This clone was seen a handful of times. The chain has TRBV29-1 and TRBJ2-1; no clear D gene. The germline gives CDR1 SQVTM, CDR2 ANQGSEA. This CDR3 contains 14 residues. Trimming took 2 bases from V and 8 from J, leaving 16 bases between them. DNA for the CDR3: TGCAGCGTTGAAAAAGACACCCGAGTTGATGAGCAGTTCTTC. This gives the protein CSVEKDTRVDEQFF.

This sequence joins TRBV6-1 and TRBJ1-2; TRBD1 matches at 11 bases. Germline CDR1 is MNHNS and CDR2 is SASEGT. This CDR3 contains 14 residues. Losses at the gene ends were 5 bases for V and 8 bases for J; bases not matched to a gene: 7. CDR3 residues: CASSLVGQGGGYTF. For the CDR3, the DNA is TGTGCCAGCAGTCTCGTGGGACAGGGGGGCGGCTACACCTTC.